This paragraph covers one T cell receptor (beta chain) sequence. Its antigen is still unknown. Between the trimmed V and J ends, which lost 7 bases and 7 bases, there was a span of 20 bases. Germline V gene sequence: CDR1 SNHLY, CDR2 FYNNEI. This CDR3 region has 15 residues. This entry belongs to a study of cytomegalovirus exposure and HLA in healthy donors. Study-wide points: Cytomegalovirus-associated status was assigned to roughly 160 TCR beta chains. The TCR clusters that emerged in the first cohort tended, a later analysis found, to co-occur in the roughly 120 validation repertoires.

TCRdb's copy holds only in-frame clones and misses some; the assay was immunoSEQ multiplex PCR. The data hold some 170,000 clones, with roughly 80% observed a single time. The sample consisted of PBMCs. The gene calls are TRBV2 and TRBJ2-1; a weak D match, TRBD2 (6 bases). The sequence derives from a man aged 25 to 45 in good health and CMV-seropositive. The CDR3 loop is CASKEVRAEGNEQFF. In DNA, the CDR3 is TGTGCCAGCAAGGAAGTTAGAGCGGAGGGGAATGAGCAGTTCTTC. The whole variable domain, remainder taken from reference TRBV2 and TRBJ2-1, is EPEVTQTPSHQVTQMGQEVILRCVPISNHLYFYWYRQILGQKVEFLVSFYNNEISEKSEIFDDQFSVERPDGSNFTLKIRSTKLEDSAMYFCASKEVRAEGNEQFFGPGTRLTVL.